At least ten counts were recorded for the clone carrying this T cell receptor beta chain. Its antigen is still unknown. Stability of Graves' hyperthyroidism was defined as absent ophthalmopathy progression within 18 months. These patients, aged 18 to 65, had recently diagnosed hyperthyroidism lasting under 2 months. Researchers took RNA transcripts and amplified the TCR beta CDR3 regions from them. The HTBI primer set was used in a first-round RT-PCR of the TCR CDR3. A single record per CDR3 protein comes from TCRdb applying MiXCR to the multiplex PCR reads. The sample lists 450,000 to 650,000 distinct CDR3 sequences; about a fifth were seen once. This entry belongs to a study of T cells in Graves' hyperthyroidism and ophthalmopathy. Findings and limits, study-wide: Blood also held most thyroid clonotypes expanded beyond 0.001. By a 13 V-J model, ophthalmopathy was set apart from stable hyperthyroidism.

Sequencing was done on a sample of blood. The sequence derives from a man aged 18 to 29 with Graves' hyperthyroidism.

The DNA for the CDR3 is TGTGCCAGTCGTGCTGGAGGGGGCAAACTGTTGAACACTGAAGCTTTCTTT. Translation gives CASRAGGGKLLNTEAFF. The rearrangement links TRBV6-4 to TRBJ1-1, with TRBD1 matching over 7 bases. This CDR3 region has 17 residues. V lost 9 bases, J lost 0 bases, and 16 bases stayed unmatched. Germline V gene data show CDR1 as MRHNA and CDR2 as SNTAGT.